This T cell receptor (beta chain) was found in a study of blood T cell repertoires in COVID-19. Study information: COVID-19 samples collected from the United States, Italy and Spain covered acute and convalescent phases. PBMCs, B-cell-depleted T cells, or T cells were the source of the cDNA or gDNA that made up the material.

Categorization into cohorts depended on clinical history that participants reported. A case of COVID-19 had been met by exposed participants within 2 weeks before study entry. Using immunoSEQ multiplex PCR, the repertoire was profiled, and TCRdb retains in-frame clones only, with some absent. The table shows fewer than 250,000 clones, with 83% occurring only once. From germline, CDR1 is LGHNA and CDR2 YSLEER. This CDR3 has 13 amino acids. V lost 3 bases, J lost 0 bases, and 5 bases lay in between. The chain is built from TRBV4-3 and TRBJ1-1; D remains ambiguous. This TCR was recovered from a woman in her forties who had been exposed to COVID-19. The sequencing sample was made of PBMCs or T cells enriched from blood (not recorded which). The chain's CDR3 is CASSHSVNTEAFF. In DNA, the CDR3 is TGCGCCAGCAGCCATTCTGTGAACACTGAAGCTTTCTTT.